A selection of T cell receptor beta chains follows, all from one sample in a study of T cells in Graves' hyperthyroidism and ophthalmopathy. TCRdb itself ran the multiplex PCR reads through MiXCR, one entry per CDR3 protein. Found here are 500,000 to 650,000 distinct CDR3 sequences, 46% of them singletons; the top ten hold about 40%. The sample taken for sequencing was peripheral blood or thyroid tissue (not recorded which). The receptors here all came from an adult woman with Graves' disease, either hyperthyroidism or ophthalmopathy (not recorded which). CDR3s include the opening cysteine and the closing phenylalanine or tryptophan. D genes are given only for firm matches. A clone size is listed for some rows: how often the clone was seen (once, few, many), or a class if it is expanded.

clone_size: -; cdr3_length: 16; v_call: TRBV2; d_call: -; cdr3_aa: CASSDLPAQISYEQYF
clone_size: -; cdr3_length: 11; v_call: TRBV2; d_call: -; cdr3_aa: CASGTNEKLFF
clone_size: -; cdr3_length: 16; v_call: TRBV7-2; d_call: -; cdr3_aa: CASSLDRTLSGNTIYF
clone_size: -; cdr3_length: 11; v_call: TRBV20-1; d_call: -; cdr3_aa: CSAREAGKKFF
clone_size: many; cdr3_length: 16; v_call: TRBV5-5; d_call: TRBD2; cdr3_aa: CASSSFGTSGTGELFF
clone_size: many; cdr3_length: 13; v_call: TRBV20-1; d_call: -; cdr3_aa: CSARNRDWYGYTF
clone_size: once; cdr3_length: 13; v_call: TRBV28; d_call: -; cdr3_aa: CASNYDRNTEAFF
clone_size: -; cdr3_length: 20; v_call: TRBV4-1; d_call: TRBD2; cdr3_aa: CASSQDSTSGNPLRTGELFF
clone_size: once; cdr3_length: 16; v_call: TRBV25-1; d_call: TRBD1; cdr3_aa: CASSASSGQGNSPLHF
clone_size: few; cdr3_length: 18; v_call: TRBV6-1; d_call: TRBD1; cdr3_aa: CASSPNADWTGFSYEQYF
clone_size: few; cdr3_length: 17; v_call: TRBV2; d_call: TRBD1; cdr3_aa: CASSVPGQGLPSYEQYF
clone_size: -; cdr3_length: 12; v_call: TRBV7-2; d_call: -; cdr3_aa: CASSSVGPEAFF
clone_size: -; cdr3_length: 13; v_call: TRBV11-2; d_call: -; cdr3_aa: CASSSRETHEQYF
clone_size: once; cdr3_length: 14; v_call: TRBV20-1; d_call: -; cdr3_aa: CSARGRTVTYEQYF
clone_size: -; cdr3_length: 11; v_call: TRBV29-1; d_call: -; cdr3_aa: CSVEDQETQYF
clone_size: many; cdr3_length: 11; v_call: TRBV20-1; d_call: TRBD1; cdr3_aa: CSAYDRVEQYF